Below are 10 T cell receptor beta chains sequenced from a single sample in a study of Tregs in tolerant kidney transplant recipients. Related graft donors supplied nonmyeloablative bone marrow transplants, and mixed chimerism was transient. Assay: immunoSEQ multiplex PCR; the TCRdb copy retains only in-frame clones and omits some. The sample has around 6,400 clones. Source: CD8+ T cells from blood (PBMCs), taken 12 months after the transplant. The receptors were sampled from a human patient who received a combined kidney and bone marrow transplant. Some of the T cells might come from the graft donor.

In the case of this clone: Read sequence stops 3 residues before the CDR3 end, and the germline J gene provides the missing end. The chain combines TRBV10-3 with TRBJ2-2; D not certain. Germline V gives CDR1 ENHRY, CDR2 SYGVKD. CDR3 length equals 12 residues. V was trimmed by 3 bases and J by 4 bases, leaving 3 bases between them. This chain's CDR3 is CAISDLTGELFF. CDR3 DNA (partial): TGTGCCATCAGTGATCTCACCGGGGAG.

Note on this clone: The read falls 3 residues short of the CDR3 end, and the missing part is taken from the germline J gene. The chain uses TRBV19 and TRBJ2-1, with 7 positions matching TRBD1. The germline gives CDR1 LNHDA, CDR2 SQIVND (reference sequence). V shed 2 bases, J shed 2 bases, and the junction held 3 bases outside the gene matches. There are 15 residues in the CDR3. CDR3 DNA, as far as it was read: TGTGCCAGTAGTATATTGCAGGGGGCCTACAATGAG. Protein product: CASSILQGAYNE. The complete CDR3 protein is CASSILQGAYNEQFF.

The CDR3 sequence: CSARARGQGWVGNYGYTF. The DNA read from the CDR3 is TGCAGTGCTAGAGCCCGGGGACAGGGGTGGGTGGGGAACTATGGC. The gene calls are TRBV20-1 and TRBJ1-2; 10 positions match TRBD1. The read falls 3 residues short of the CDR3 end, and the missing part is taken from the germline J gene. Germline V gene lookup returns CDR1 DFQATT and CDR2 SNEGSKA (reference sequence). The CDR3 loop spans 18 amino acids. With V trimmed by 1 base and J by 2 bases, 13 bases remained unmatched.

Comment on this clone: Read sequence stops 3 residues before the CDR3 end, and the germline J gene provides the missing end. V usage is TRBV11-1 and J usage is TRBJ2-1; TRBD2 agrees at 11 bases. Per germline, CDR1 SGHAT and CDR2 FQDESV (reference sequence). The ends lost 8 bases at V and 2 bases at J; junction bases unmatched: 5. The CDR3 is 15 amino acids. CDR3 protein: CASVKTSGAYNEQFF. Incomplete CDR3 DNA: TGTGCCAGCGTAAAGACTAGCGGGGCCTACAATGAG.

Note on this clone: The sequence runs out 3 residues before the end of the CDR3; the remainder is reconstructed from the germline J gene. The V gene is TRBV9, the J gene TRBJ2-5; 7 nucleotides agree with TRBD1. V lost 0 bases to trimming and J lost 4 bases; unmatched junction nucleotides: 6. CDR3 length equals 15 residues. The germline V gene encodes CDR1 SGDLS and CDR2 YYNGEE. The CDR3 DNA, read in part, is TGTGCCAGCAGCGTAGATGAGGGGGCCGGAGAGACC. Translating it yields CASSVDEGAGET. The full-length CDR3 reads as CASSVDEGAGETQYF.

Worth noting for this clone: The missing CDR3 end, 3 residues past where the read stops, is filled in from the germline J gene. The chain has TRBV7-6 and TRBJ2-7; 9 bases align to TRBD2. CDR1 is SGHVS, CDR2 FNYEAQ, per germline. The junction had 5 bases not matched to a gene; V was cut back by 3 bases and J by 2 bases. This CDR3 has 15 residues. Incomplete CDR3 DNA: TGTGCCAGCAGCTTTGTTAGCGGGAGAACCTACGAG. It yields the protein CASSFVSGRTYE. Given in full, the CDR3 is CASSFVSGRTYEQYF.

In regard to this clone: The read comes to an end 3 residues before the CDR3 does, leaving the germline J gene to fill in the end. The chain carries TRBV5-4 and TRBJ2-1; 10 bases match TRBD2. V shed 5 bases, J shed 4 bases, and the junction held 6 bases outside the gene matches. CDR1 is SGHNT, CDR2 YYREEE, per germline (reference sequence). This CDR3 has 15 residues. CDR3 DNA (partial): TGTGCCAGCAGACCAACTAGCGGGAATTACAATGAG. Its protein product is CASRPTSGNYNE. The whole CDR3 region reads CASRPTSGNYNEQFF.

On this clone: With the read ending 3 residues before the CDR3 end, the germline J gene is used to fill in that end. This chain connects TRBV12-3 or TRBV12-4 to TRBJ1-5; 11 positions match TRBD1. The CDR3 loop spans 16 amino acids. After removal of 8 bases from V and 4 bases from J, the junction contained 10 bases not matched to a gene. The sequenced part of the CDR3 DNA is TGTGCCAGCGGGGGTTTTAGGGACAGGGGGAATCAGCCC. Protein sequence: CASGGFRDRGNQP. The whole CDR3 region reads CASGGFRDRGNQPQHF.

Turning to this clone: The read terminates 3 residues ahead of where the CDR3 ends, so the germline J gene completes it. The chain is built from TRBV7-9 and TRBJ1-2; perhaps TRBD1 as D (6 bases). CDR3 length: 15 amino acids. Germline values: CDR1 SEHNR, CDR2 FQNEAQ (reference sequence). The CDR3 sequence: CASRPRPGAQGGYTF. The part of the CDR3 DNA that was read is TGTGCCAGCAGACCCCGGCCAGGGGCTCAGGGGGGC.

On this clone itself: The sequence runs out 3 residues before the end of the CDR3; the remainder is reconstructed from the germline J gene. The chain links TRBV7-3 to TRBJ2-7; 10 bases are shared with TRBD1. The CDR3 length is 18 residues. CDR1 SGHTA and CDR2 FQGTGA come from the germline V gene. V lost 0 bases, J lost 1 base, and 9 bases stayed unmatched. CDR3: CASSLTRQGASGSYEQYF. The part of the CDR3 DNA that was read is TGTGCCAGCAGCTTAACCAGACAGGGGGCGTCAGGATCCTACGAG.